Listed here are 11 T cell receptor beta chains from one sample, sequenced in a study of early T cells in non-severe SARS-CoV-2 infection (dated by TCRdb to the early 2020s). Receptor libraries were prepared by 5' RACE. Sequenced using a NextSeq 500. TCRdb reprocessing: public reads trimmed at Q25 with fastp, clones called with MiXCR, in-frame beta chains kept. One record per CDR3 amino acid sequence lists the most common genes and DNA. This sample is represented by more than 50,000 distinct CDR3 sequences; 10% to 15% of them were singletons. About 1.3% of the sample is taken by the ten largest. Sequenced material: whole blood, taken at baseline. The source of these receptors is an adult who was a healthcare worker with PCR-confirmed SARS-CoV-2 infection or an uninfected control (not recorded which).

This clonotype was found many times. The chain couples TRBV20-1 to TRBJ1-1, with D unclear. The CDR3 extends over 14 amino acids. V was clipped by 6 bases and J by 3 bases, with 17 bases between them. Germline-derived CDR1 and CDR2 are DFQATT and SNEGSKA (reference sequence). The DNA of the CDR3 is TGCAGTGCGCGAGTGACGATCAAGGACACTGAAGCTTTCTTT. This codes for CSARVTIKDTEAFF.

V gene TRBV9 combines with J gene TRBJ2-1; D perhaps matches TRBD2 (7 bases). V was shortened by 1 base and J by 6 bases, with 17 bases between the two germline ends. The CDR3 loop spans 16 amino acids. Germline V gives CDR1 SGDLS, CDR2 YYNGEE. CDR3 DNA sequence: TGTGCCAGCAGCGTACCCTCCCTGGGGGGGCCCAATGAGCAGTTCTTC. Its protein product is CASSVPSLGGPNEQFF.

There are a few counts of this clonotype. The chain joins TRBV21-1 to TRBJ1-1; TRBD1 was called by the table and not checked on the DNA. TRBV21-1 counts as a pseudogene. The CDR3 loop spans 18 amino acids. In nucleotides, the CDR3 is TGTGCCAGCAGCACCTGGCCTGGGACAGGGGGCTGTGACACTGAAGCTTTCTTT. This encodes CASSTWPGTGGCDTEAFF.

This clonotype was counted a few times. The genes are TRBV27 and TRBJ2-4; D gene ambiguous. Germline loops: CDR1 MNHEY, CDR2 SMNVEV (reference sequence). The CDR3 sequence is 15 residues long. V gave up 5 bases and J gave up 0 bases, with 11 bases separating them. For the CDR3, the DNA is TGTGCCAGCAGTGGATCCGGGCTAGCCAAAAACATTCAGTACTTC. Protein: CASSGSGLAKNIQYF.

The rearrangement links TRBV5-1 to TRBJ1-1; 8 positions agree with TRBD1. Germline CDR1 and CDR2: SGHRS and YFSETQ. The length of the CDR3 is 15 residues. V dropped 4 bases and J dropped 5; count of bases not matched to a gene: 10. This CDR3 reads CASSRRQGRGTEAFF. CDR3 nucleotides: TGCGCCAGCAGCAGGAGACAGGGGCGGGGGACTGAAGCTTTCTTT.

This clonotype was counted ten times or more. J is TRBJ2-7 and V is TRBV7-9, with TRBD1 as a possible D gene (6 bases). The germline V and J ends were trimmed by 5 bases and 0 bases, with 23 bases remaining between them. Germline CDR1 reads SEHNR; CDR2 reads FQNEAQ (reference sequence). CDR3 length: 18 residues. The CDR3 DNA follows: TGTGCCAGCAGCCGAGGCCTTAGGACAGACCTTTTCTCCTACGAGCAGTACTTC. It yields the protein CASSRGLRTDLFSYEQYF.

This clonotype was recorded at least ten times. The genes are TRBV27 and TRBJ2-7; TRBD2 matches 9 bases. CDR3 length: 16 amino acids. V dropped 2 bases and J dropped 1; count of bases not matched to a gene: 6. Looked up from germline, CDR1 is MNHEY and CDR2 is SMNVEV (reference sequence). The CDR3 DNA is TGTGCCAGCAGTTTAGGTATGCTAGCGGGATCCTACGAGCAGTACTTC. Translating gives CASSLGMLAGSYEQYF.

This clonotype has just a few counts. CDR3: CASSPVQTYNEQFF. For the CDR3, the DNA is TGTGCCAGCAGCCCGGTCCAAACCTACAATGAGCAGTTCTTC. The V and J genes are TRBV7-9 and TRBJ2-1; no definite D call. The CDR3 loop spans 14 amino acids. The V gene lost 5 bases and the J gene lost 2 bases, with 10 bases spanning the gap. Germline V gene lookup returns CDR1 SEHNR and CDR2 FQNEAQ (reference sequence).

This chain links TRBV28 with TRBJ1-6; D gene unclear. Germline-derived CDR1 and CDR2 are MDHEN and SYDVKM. Trimming cost V 11 bases and J 7 bases, with 12 bases left between them. CDR3 length equals 12 residues. The CDR3 DNA reads as TGTGCCGAAGCGGGAGAGAATTCACCCCTCCACTTT. This sequence encodes CAEAGENSPLHF.

In this sample, this clonotype turned up many times. The chain joins TRBV7-8 to TRBJ2-7; 9 nucleotides line up with TRBD2. CDR1 SGHVS and CDR2 FQNEAQ come from the germline V gene. The CDR3 covers 15 residues. The V segment lost 3 bases and the J segment 5 bases; nucleotides outside the gene matches: 8. DNA for the CDR3: TGTGCCAGCAGCTTCCGGGCGGGGGGGCCTGACGAGCAGTACTTC. Translated, it gives CASSFRAGGPDEQYF.

A note on this clonotype: One junction end disagrees with the germline gene, perhaps due to a read error. The rearrangement links TRBV27 to TRBJ2-7, with D possibly matching TRBD1 (5 bases). Germline CDR1 reads MNHEY; CDR2 reads SMNVEV (reference sequence). CDR3 length equals 11 residues. CDR3 in DNA: TGTGCCAGCAGCCCTACCGTCACGGACAACTTC. Encoded protein: CASSPTVTDNF.